These 20 T cell receptor beta chains came from one sample sequenced in a study of blood T cell repertoires in COVID-19. Using immunoSEQ multiplex PCR, the repertoire was profiled, and TCRdb retains in-frame clones only, with some absent. Of about 220,000 clones listed, 70% to 85% are singletons. Sequencing was done on a sample of PBMCs or T cells enriched from blood (not recorded which). The receptors stem from a woman in her sixties or seventies who had recovered from COVID-19.

This rearrangement joins TRBV21-1 to TRBJ2-7; TRBD2, as called in the table, went unchecked against the DNA. TRBV21-1 is a documented pseudogene. The CDR3 contains 15 residues. CDR3 sequence: CASSHGLAGGEAQYF. The DNA of the CDR3 is TGTGCCAGCAGCCACGGACTAGCGGGAGGAGAGGCACAGTACTTC.

This sequence joins TRBV12-5 and TRBJ1-2; weak D call: TRBD1 (6 bases). Trimming took 6 bases from V and 0 from J, leaving 14 bases between them. The CDR3 consists of 15 residues. CDR1 and CDR2 from the germline V gene are LGHNT and FRNRAP. As DNA, the CDR3 is TGTGCTAGTGGGCAGGACAGAGAGGCTAACTATGGCTACACCTTC. Encoded protein: CASGQDREANYGYTF.

The CDR3 DNA follows: TGTGCCAGCAGCTTACGTCAGGGGGCGGCTAATGAAAAACTGTTTTTT. Translated: CASSLRQGAANEKLFF. The V call is TRBV7-9, the J call TRBJ1-4, with 8 positions matching TRBD1. V was pared by 2 bases and J by 3 bases, with 5 bases of the junction left unmatched. The CDR3 contains 16 residues. CDR1 is SEHNR and CDR2 is FQNEAQ in the germline V gene (reference sequence). Drawing the rest from reference TRBV7-9 and TRBJ1-4, the complete variable domain is DTGVSQNPRHKITKRGQNVTFRCDPISEHNRLYWYRQTLGQGPEFLTYFQNEAQLEKSRLLSDRFSAERPKGSFSTLEIQRTEQGDSAMYLCASSLRQGAANEKLFFGSGTQLSVL.

The V call is TRBV4-2, the J call TRBJ2-2, with TRBD2 identical over 8 bases. Germline V gives CDR1 LGHNA, CDR2 YNFKEQ. The CDR3 totals 19 residues. Losses at the gene ends were 0 bases for V and 0 bases for J; bases not matched to a gene: 9. The CDR3 nucleotides read TGTGCCAGCAGCCAAGAATTAGGCGGGGGGACTTCGAACACCGGGGAGCTGTTTTTT. Translated: CASSQELGGGTSNTGELFF.

The V gene is TRBV27, the J gene TRBJ1-4; TRBD1 is a possible D gene (6 bases). There are 15 residues in the CDR3. Per the germline V gene, CDR1 is MNHEY and CDR2 is SMNVEV (reference sequence). Trimming pared 5 bases from V and 3 bases from J, leaving 13 bases between. CDR3 sequence: CASSAHRAPNEKLFF. The CDR3 DNA follows: TGTGCCAGCAGTGCCCACAGGGCCCCTAATGAAAAACTGTTTTTT. The full variable domain, completed using reference TRBV27 and TRBJ1-4, is EAQVTQNPRYLITVTGKKLTVTCSQNMNHEYMSWYRQDPGLGLRQIYYSMNVEVTDKGDVPEGYKVSRKEKRNFPLILESPSPNQTSLYFCASSAHRAPNEKLFFGSGTQLSVL.

The rearrangement uses TRBV25-1 and TRBJ1-2; 7 nucleotides agree with TRBD1. There are 13 residues in the CDR3. The germline V gene encodes CDR1 MGHDK and CDR2 SYGVNS. V shed 2 bases, J shed 6 bases, and the junction held 3 bases outside the gene matches. This CDR3 is CASSEDRVDGYTF. The CDR3 DNA reads TGTGCCAGCAGTGAAGACAGGGTGGATGGCTACACCTTC.

V and J are TRBV2 and TRBJ1-6; D remains unclear. Germline CDR1 SNHLY, CDR2 FYNNEI. V lost 6 bases to trimming and J lost 9 bases, with 18 bases between them. The CDR3 runs to 15 residues. The CDR3 DNA follows: TGTGCCAGCAGCGTAGACAAGCCGGAGGGTTCACCCCTCCACTTT. Its protein is CASSVDKPEGSPLHF.

The chain joins TRBV11-2 to TRBJ1-2; 8 nucleotides align to TRBD1. The CDR3 has 16 residues. Germline V gene data show CDR1 as SGHAT and CDR2 as FQNNGV. The J segment lost 1 base and the V segment lost 5 bases, leaving 9 bases of the junction unmatched. The CDR3: CASSPPGTGGNYGYTF. The CDR3 bases are TGTGCCAGCAGCCCCCCCGGGACAGGTGGTAACTATGGCTACACCTTC. Full variable domain (remainder filled in from reference TRBV11-2 and TRBJ1-2): EAGVAQSPRYKIIEKRQSVAFWCNPISGHATLYWYQQILGQGPKLLIQFQNNGVVDDSQLPKDRFSAERLKGVDSTLKIQPAKLEDSAVYLCASSPPGTGGNYGYTFGSGTRLTVV.

The chain recombines TRBV23-1 with TRBJ1-1, with D possibly matching TRBD1 (5 bases). TRBV23-1 is annotated as an ORF whose role is uncertain. This CDR3 region has 14 residues. With 4 bases removed from V and 4 bases from J, the gap between germline ends came to 13 bases. The CDR3 DNA reads TGCGCCAGCAGTCGTGGGGCGGGGAGCACTGAAGCTTTCTTT. As protein: CASSRGAGSTEAFF.

V is TRBV5-1 and J is TRBJ2-7, with a tentative D call TRBD1 (5 bases). V was cut by 0 bases and J by 5 bases, with 9 bases left in between. The CDR3 sequence is 13 residues long. Germline V gene sequence: CDR1 SGHRS, CDR2 YFSETQ. Here the CDR3 DNA reads TGCGCCAGCAGCTTGGCGGCAGGGCACGAGCAGTACTTC. This translates into CASSLAAGHEQYF.

This chain uses TRBV5-4 with TRBJ2-3, with 14 bases that match TRBD2. The CDR3 has 18 amino acids. V shed 4 bases and J 2 bases; nucleotides not matched to a gene: 9. The germline gives CDR1 SGHNT, CDR2 YYREEE (reference sequence). The CDR3 here is CASSRGTSGSPLTDTQYF. The CDR3 DNA follows: TGTGCCAGCAGCCGTGGGACTAGCGGGAGCCCCCTCACAGATACGCAGTATTTT.

This sequence joins TRBV7-3 and TRBJ2-1; D may be TRBD1 (7 bases). V was trimmed by 5 bases and J by 0 bases, leaving 11 bases between them. The CDR3 is made up of 15 amino acids. Germline V gene sequence: CDR1 SGHTA, CDR2 FQGTGA. The CDR3 sequence: CASSSQGGSYNEQFF. The CDR3 DNA reads as TGTGCCAGCAGCAGTCAGGGGGGCTCCTACAATGAGCAGTTCTTC.

The V call is TRBV27, the J call TRBJ1-2, with 8 bases lining up with TRBD1. The J segment lost 4 bases and the V segment lost 5 bases, leaving 9 bases of the junction unmatched. The CDR3 has 15 amino acids. Germline V gene lookup returns CDR1 MNHEY and CDR2 SMNVEV (reference sequence). The CDR3 here is CASSPSGQAFYGYTF. The DNA of the CDR3 is TGTGCCAGCAGTCCTTCGGGACAGGCGTTCTATGGCTACACCTTC.

The chain is built from TRBV19 and TRBJ2-1, with TRBD2 as a possible D gene (6 bases). The CDR3 has 14 residues. CDR1 LNHDA and CDR2 SQIVND come from the germline V gene (reference sequence). V was pared by 3 bases and J by 5 bases, with 11 bases between. In DNA form, the CDR3 reads TGTGCCAGTAGTATCTTAGCGGCAAACAATGAGCAGTTCTTC. Residues: CASSILAANNEQFF.

A single count supports this clone. The genes are TRBV10-3 and TRBJ1-1, with 7 bases aligning to TRBD1. The germline V gene has CDR1 ENHRY and CDR2 SYGVKD. CDR3 size: 17 residues. V dropped 6 bases and J dropped 5; count of bases not matched to a gene: 18. In DNA form, the CDR3 reads TGTGCCATCAGAAAATACAGGGGCGAGGAGCGTGAGACTGAAGCTTTCTTT. It is translated as CAIRKYRGEERETEAFF.

J is TRBJ1-1 and V is TRBV7-9; D uncertain. V dropped 3 bases and J dropped 1 base, with 6 bases sitting between them. CDR3 length equals 13 residues. The germline V gene encodes CDR1 SEHNR and CDR2 FQNEAQ (reference sequence). The CDR3 spells CASSFATNTEAFF. DNA for the CDR3: TGTGCCAGCAGCTTTGCTACGAACACTGAAGCTTTCTTT.

CDR3 in amino acids: CASSLGGEAFF. The DNA of the CDR3 is TGCGCCAGCAGCTTGGGCGGGGAGGCTTTCTTT. The chain uses TRBV5-1 and TRBJ1-1, with D unresolved. The CDR3 has 11 amino acids. Trimming shortened V by 0 bases and J by 11 bases, and 8 bases separated the two germline ends. Germline V gene data show CDR1 as SGHRS and CDR2 as YFSETQ.

This chain links TRBV6-5 with TRBJ2-7, with D possibly matching TRBD1 (6 bases). CDR1 MNHEY and CDR2 SVGAGI come from the germline V gene. V was cut by 2 bases and J by 3 bases, with 14 bases left in between. CDR3 length: 15 amino acids. The CDR3 reads CASSYGRRGNYEQYF. Here the CDR3 DNA reads TGTGCCAGCAGTTACGGGCGAAGGGGGAACTACGAGCAGTACTTC.

This chain uses TRBV7-2 with TRBJ1-1, with D tentatively TRBD1 (6 bases). From germline, CDR1 is SGHTA and CDR2 FQGNSA. V gave up 3 bases and J gave up 4 bases, with 21 bases separating them. The CDR3 has 17 residues. The CDR3 region is CASSFGQGMGFVTEAFF. The CDR3 bases are TGTGCCAGCAGCTTCGGTCAGGGGATGGGGTTTGTCACTGAAGCTTTCTTT.

The V and J genes are TRBV11-2 and TRBJ2-3, with TRBD2 identical over 11 bases. CDR3 size: 18 residues. Trimming removed 5 bases from V and 0 bases from J; junction bases left unmatched: 10. Germline assignment: CDR1 SGHAT and CDR2 FQNNGV. CDR3 sequence (DNA): TGTGCCAGCAGCCCGCAACTAGCGGGAGTAGCTAGCACAGATACGCAGTATTTT. Protein: CASSPQLAGVASTDTQYF.